One and the same sample provided the 22 T cell receptor beta chains below, sequenced in a study of response to subunit inactivated influenza vaccine. TCRdb processed the RT-PCR reads anew with MiXCR; each CDR3 protein has one entry. The sample holds about 540,000 distinct CDR3 sequences, approximately 24% seen once. Separately, the same data were catalogued under a study of T cells expressing NK-cell markers. As that study records: 5'RACE template switching with UMIs produced the TCR beta cDNA.

The sequences come from CD4+ T cells sorted from PBMCs, collected roughly 13 days after vaccination. The receptors derive from a man between 45 and 60 years old who received an inactivated influenza vaccine.

This clonotype was counted only a few times. Germline is not matched at one junction end, which may reflect a read error. This chain joins TRBV12-3 or TRBV12-4 and TRBJ2-7, with 7 bases that match TRBD1. This CDR3 comprises 16 residues. The CDR3: CASSVARRTGSYEQYF. The CDR3 region has the DNA TGTGCCAGCAGTGTAGCCCGGAGGACAGGTTCCTACGAGCAGTACTTC.

V gene TRBV5-5 combines with J gene TRBJ2-3, with 7 bases identical to TRBD2. CDR1 is SGHKS and CDR2 is YYEKEE in the germline V gene (reference sequence). The J segment lost 1 base and the V segment lost 3 bases, leaving 11 bases of the junction unmatched. CDR3 length: 17 residues. The CDR3 bases are TGTGCCAGCAGCTCCCATGTGCGGGGGACCGGCACAGATACGCAGTATTTT. Protein: CASSSHVRGTGTDTQYF.

V is TRBV7-2 and J is TRBJ2-5; 10 nucleotides align to TRBD2. Germline V gene sequence: CDR1 SGHTA, CDR2 FQGNSA. The CDR3 contains 15 residues. V shed 1 base and J 7 bases; nucleotides not matched to a gene: 6. The CDR3 here is CASSLVSGRAGTQYF. The CDR3 region has the DNA TGTGCCAGCAGCTTAGTGAGCGGGAGGGCTGGGACCCAGTACTTC.

The V and J genes are TRBV18 and TRBJ2-2; D call uncertain. The V end lost 1 base, the J end lost 4 bases, and 7 bases lay between the germline ends. Germline-derived CDR1 and CDR2 are KGHSH and LQKENI. The CDR3 sequence is 14 residues long. CDR3 DNA: TGTGCCAGCTCACCACTAGGTTTCACCGGGGAGCTGTTTTTT. Amino acid sequence: CASSPLGFTGELFF.

At least ten counts were recorded for this clonotype. At one end the junction does not follow the germline gene, possibly because of a read error. The DNA of the CDR3 is TGTGCCAGCAGTTTAGAAGGGGGCACTGAAGCTTTCTTT. As protein: CASSLEGGTEAFF. The gene calls are TRBV5-1 and TRBJ1-1; D might be TRBD1 (6 bases). The germline V gene has CDR1 SGHRS and CDR2 YFSETQ. The CDR3 spans 13 residues.

This clonotype showed up just a few times. The chain couples TRBV5-1 to TRBJ2-2; no firm D call. Germline lookup yields CDR1 SGHRS and CDR2 YFSETQ. The length of the CDR3 is 15 residues. Trimming took off 0 bases at V and 0 bases at J, with 6 bases between the two ends. CDR3 residues: CASSLARTNTGELFF. The CDR3 coding sequence is TGCGCCAGCAGCTTGGCACGCACGAACACCGGGGAGCTGTTTTTT. Using reference TRBV5-1 and TRBJ2-2 for the parts outside the CDR3, the full variable domain is KAGVTQTPRYLIKTRGQQVTLSCSPISGHRSVSWYQQTPGQGLQFLFEYFSETQRNKGNFPGRFSGRQFSNSRSEMNVSTLELGDSALYLCASSLARTNTGELFFGEGSRLTVL.

This sequence joins TRBV4-1 and TRBJ2-5; D is unclear. In germline, CDR1 is MGHRA, CDR2 YSYEKL. The CDR3 has 17 amino acids. V was shortened by 0 bases and J by 0 bases, with 14 bases between the two germline ends. CDR3 in amino acids: CASSQDQQREYQETQYF. The CDR3 bases are TGCGCCAGCAGCCAAGATCAGCAGCGCGAATACCAAGAGACCCAGTACTTC.

The gene calls are TRBV7-2 and TRBJ1-5; D gene uncertain. Germline V lookup: CDR1 SGHTA, CDR2 FQGNSA. The CDR3 consists of 13 residues. V was cut by 4 bases and J by 7 bases, with 11 bases left in between. This chain's CDR3 is CASSSTSGQPQHF. The CDR3 bases are TGTGCCAGCAGCTCCACCTCGGGACAGCCCCAGCATTTT.

This clonotype was seen a handful of times. The chain carries TRBV5-1 and TRBJ1-1; D is unresolved. Germline CDR1 is SGHRS and CDR2 is YFSETQ. This CDR3 has 15 amino acids. The V end was cut by 0 bases, the J end by 0 bases, with 9 bases between. The CDR3, as DNA: TGCGCCAGCAGCTTGGCGGTGGGGATGAACACTGAAGCTTTCTTT. Translating it yields CASSLAVGMNTEAFF.

The chain uses TRBV3-1 and TRBJ1-5, with 7 bases identical to TRBD1. J lost 5 bases, V lost 1 base, and 2 bases had no gene match. CDR3 length: 14 amino acids. Germline V lookup: CDR1 LGHDT, CDR2 YNNKEL (reference sequence). The CDR3 DNA follows: TGTGCCAGCAGCCAAGGAGGGGGCCATCAGCCCCAGCATTTT. Translated, it gives CASSQGGGHQPQHF.

In its sample, this clonotype was seen a few times. The V and J genes are TRBV5-1 and TRBJ2-2, with D possibly matching TRBD2 (5 bases). The germline V gene has CDR1 SGHRS and CDR2 YFSETQ. The CDR3 sequence is 14 residues long. Trimming pared 5 bases from V and 8 bases from J, leaving 16 bases between. The CDR3: CASRAGISEGELFF. In nucleotides, the CDR3 is TGCGCCAGCAGGGCCGGGATTTCGGAGGGGGAGCTGTTTTTT.

This clonotype showed up many times. V gene TRBV6-2 or TRBV6-3 combines with J gene TRBJ2-6, with 10 bases identical to TRBD1. There are 15 residues in the CDR3. CDR1 MNHEY and CDR2 SVGEGT come from the germline V gene. Germline trimming cut 7 bases from V and 2 bases from J; bases unmatched to any gene: 2. The CDR3 is CASKGQGTGANVLTF. In nucleotides, the CDR3 is TGTGCCAGCAAGGGACAGGGGACTGGGGCCAACGTCCTGACTTTC.

The sample holds a few counts of this clonotype. This sequence joins TRBV5-1 and TRBJ1-1; the D is unclear. This CDR3 has 13 amino acids. Trimming left V 4 bases short and J 12 bases short, with 19 bases between. From germline, CDR1 is SGHRS and CDR2 YFSETQ. The CDR3 DNA reads as TGCGCCAGCAGCCCAAACCCAGGTGGTATACCTTTCTTT. Encoded protein: CASSPNPGGIPFF.

J is TRBJ2-5 and V is TRBV3-1, with D possibly being TRBD1 (6 bases). This CDR3 region has 15 residues. Trimming cost V 2 bases and J 5 bases, with 15 bases left between them. Germline-derived CDR1 and CDR2 are LGHDT and YNNKEL (reference sequence). The CDR3: CASSQRLQGMETQYF. In nucleotides, the CDR3 is TGTGCCAGCAGCCAACGCTTGCAGGGGATGGAGACCCAGTACTTC.

The chain has TRBV6-1 and TRBJ1-6; D unresolved. The germline V and J ends were trimmed by 2 bases and 7 bases, with 12 bases remaining between them. Germline CDR1 and CDR2: MNHNS and SASEGT. The CDR3 runs to 15 residues. CDR3 protein: CASSERGTLNSPLHF. CDR3 nucleotide sequence: TGTGCCAGCAGTGAAAGAGGCACGCTGAATTCACCCCTCCACTTT.

This rearrangement joins TRBV11-1 to TRBJ2-2; D call uncertain. The CDR3 is 15 amino acids. Germline CDR1 reads SGHAT; CDR2 reads FQDESV (reference sequence). V was pared by 2 bases and J by 1 base, with 8 bases between. CDR3 bases: TGTGCCAGCAGCTTAATTCCGGGGAACACCGGGGAGCTGTTTTTT. Translated: CASSLIPGNTGELFF.

The chain joins TRBV6-1 to TRBJ2-7, with D uncertain. Germline V lookup: CDR1 MNHNS, CDR2 SASEGT. The CDR3 length is 13 residues. V was cut by 10 bases and J by 7 bases, with 20 bases left in between. The CDR3 is CATIVSPGREQYF. In DNA form, the CDR3 reads TGTGCCACCATAGTAAGTCCCGGGCGAGAGCAGTACTTC.

This clonotype was counted between two and nine times. V usage is TRBV5-1 and J usage is TRBJ1-1; D remains unclear. V dropped 0 bases and J dropped 1 base, with 10 bases sitting between them. Germline loops: CDR1 SGHRS, CDR2 YFSETQ. The CDR3 totals 15 residues. The CDR3 loop reads CASSLVAWGNTEAFF. For the CDR3, the DNA is TGCGCCAGCAGCTTGGTTGCCTGGGGGAACACTGAAGCTTTCTTT.

The chain employs TRBV7-3 and TRBJ2-1, with D possibly being TRBD2 (5 bases). V shed 6 bases and J shed 10 bases, with 10 bases lying between them. Germline CDR1 is SGHTA and CDR2 is FQGTGA. The CDR3 extends over 11 amino acids. The CDR3 sequence is CASSTGGEQFF. The DNA for the CDR3 is TGTGCCAGCAGTACCGGCGGGGAGCAGTTCTTC.

V and J are TRBV6-2 or TRBV6-3 and TRBJ2-7; 10 bases align to TRBD1. CDR1 and CDR2 from the germline V gene are MNHEY and SVGEGT. J was trimmed by 0 bases and V by 2 bases; bases with no gene match: 10. The CDR3 consists of 18 residues. The DNA for the CDR3 is TGTGCCAGCAGTTACAGCGGGACAGGGGTACCGAGCTCCTACGAGCAGTACTTC. Its translation: CASSYSGTGVPSSYEQYF.

This clonotype occurred a few times. The chain employs TRBV10-3 and TRBJ2-1; D call uncertain. Germline CDR1 ENHRY, CDR2 SYGVKD. Trimming cost V 5 bases and J 4 bases, with 9 bases left between them. The CDR3 runs to 13 residues. This CDR3 is CAISRVLYNEQFF. In DNA, the CDR3 is TGTGCCATCAGTCGGGTATTGTACAATGAGCAGTTCTTC.

In this sample, this clonotype turned up a few times. This chain connects TRBV7-8 to TRBJ2-6; D is unresolved. This CDR3 spans 18 amino acids. V lost 3 bases and J 0 bases, leaving 15 bases between the germline ends. Germline CDR1 SGHVS, CDR2 FQNEAQ. Written as DNA, the CDR3 is TGTGCCAGCAGCTTCGTGGCGCGGATGCACTCTGGGGCCAACGTCCTGACTTTC. As protein: CASSFVARMHSGANVLTF.